These 22 T cell receptor beta chains originate from one sample sequenced in a study of blood T cell repertoires in COVID-19 (dated by TCRdb to the early 2020s). Receptor libraries were prepared by the immunoSEQ multiplex PCR assay. TCRdb re-hosts the immuneACCESS table, in-frame sequences only. Its copies lack some clones; in the studies checked, an unresolved V gene accounts for under half of them, and the cause for the rest is not known. The sample table records more than 100,000 clones; around 90% of these occur just once. Jointly, the top ten make up roughly 4% of the sample. The sequencing input was peripheral blood. The receptors derive from an older woman with COVID-19, enrolled during active disease.

The CDR3 DNA reads as TGTGCCAGCAGCTTATACTCTATGGGCTACACCTTC. Translation: CASSLYSMGYTF. V and J are TRBV7-2 and TRBJ1-2; the D is unclear. Germline assignment: CDR1 SGHTA and CDR2 FQGNSA. Trimming removed 2 bases from V and 8 bases from J, with 9 bases in between. CDR3 length: 12 amino acids.

This sequence joins TRBV3-1 (or the pseudogene TRBV3-2) and TRBJ1-6; D call uncertain. The CDR3 has 15 residues. Germline-derived CDR1 and CDR2 are LGHDT and YNNKEL (reference sequence). V lost 5 bases to trimming and J lost 0 bases, with 8 bases between them. CDR3 sequence reads: CASSSPSSYNSPLHF. For the CDR3, the DNA is TGTGCCAGCAGCTCCCCTAGCTCCTATAATTCACCCCTCCACTTT.

This clone has a single count. The chain employs TRBV6-6 and TRBJ1-2; D is perhaps TRBD1 (6 bases). CDR1 and CDR2 (germline): MNHNY, SVGAGI (reference sequence). The V end was cut by 6 bases, the J end by 10 bases, with 27 bases between. The CDR3 totals 16 residues. CDR3 in amino acids: CASRHQGRGHGFSYTF. The CDR3 nucleotides are TGTGCCAGCAGGCACCAAGGCAGGGGACACGGATTTTCCTACACCTTC.

J is TRBJ2-3 and V is TRBV7-6; tentatively, D is TRBD1 (6 bases). Germline CDR1 and CDR2: SGHVS and FNYEAQ. V dropped 5 bases and J dropped 4 bases, with 22 bases sitting between them. This CDR3 is 17 amino acids long. In DNA form, the CDR3 reads TGTGCCAGCAGCCAGCCGTCGGGGCTCCAGGGGTCAGATACGCAGTATTTT. This encodes CASSQPSGLQGSDTQYF.

In this sample, this clone turned up once. J is TRBJ1-2 and V is TRBV10-3, with a possible D match to TRBD1 (5 bases). The CDR3 is made up of 15 amino acids. Trimming removed 7 bases from V and 1 base from J, with 16 bases in between. Germline-derived CDR1 and CDR2 are ENHRY and SYGVKD. The CDR3 loop is CAIKSSTEFNYGYTF. The CDR3 DNA follows: TGTGCCATCAAATCCTCGACAGAGTTTAACTATGGCTACACCTTC.

This chain connects TRBV6-2 or TRBV6-3 to TRBJ2-2, with TRBD1 as a possible D gene (5 bases). Germline V gives CDR1 MNHEY, CDR2 SVGEGT. The CDR3 spans 16 residues. The V end lost 4 bases, the J end lost 0 bases, and 12 bases lay between the germline ends. CDR3 loop: CASSSAWGSNTGELFF. The CDR3 coding sequence is TGTGCCAGCAGTTCCGCGTGGGGCTCGAACACCGGGGAGCTGTTTTTT.

V and J are TRBV9 and TRBJ2-7; TRBD1 matches at 8 bases. Germline V gives CDR1 SGDLS, CDR2 YYNGEE. V dropped 4 bases and J dropped 4; count of bases not matched to a gene: 10. The CDR3 spans 15 residues. The CDR3 bases are TGTGCCAGCAGCCCTGGAGGACAGGGTAGTTACGAGCAGTACTTC. It yields the protein CASSPGGQGSYEQYF.

This chain joins TRBV11-2 and TRBJ1-1; D uncertain. The CDR3 length is 13 residues. Trimming took off 7 bases at V and 6 bases at J, with 15 bases between the two ends. The germline V gene has CDR1 SGHAT and CDR2 FQNNGV. CDR3: CASISTGISEAFF. CDR3 coding DNA: TGTGCCAGCATCTCCACGGGGATATCTGAAGCTTTCTTT.

The genes are TRBV7-2 and TRBJ1-3; TRBD1 aligns across 7 bases. J gave up 3 bases and V 5 bases, and 7 bases lay outside the gene matches. Germline CDR1 and CDR2: SGHTA and FQGNSA. The CDR3 contains 15 residues. The CDR3: CASSRDSQFGNTIYF. CDR3 coding DNA: TGTGCCAGCAGCCGGGACAGCCAATTTGGAAACACCATATATTTT.

This chain links TRBV7-9 with TRBJ1-1, with unresolved D. CDR1 is SEHNR, CDR2 FQNEAQ, per germline (reference sequence). V was pared by 2 bases and J by 7 bases, with 8 bases between. The CDR3 has 12 residues. In DNA form, the CDR3 reads TGTGCCAGCAGCTTAATAGGCGGTGAAGCTTTCTTT. Its protein product is CASSLIGGEAFF.

J is TRBJ2-5 and V is TRBV5-6; 13 bases line up with TRBD2. The CDR3 contains 17 residues. Germline V CDR1 and CDR2: SGHDT, YYEEEE. J lost 4 bases, V lost 0 bases, and 6 bases had no gene match. The CDR3 sequence is CASSLGGLAGYRETQYF. CDR3 nucleotides: TGTGCCAGCAGCTTGGGGGGACTAGCGGGGTATCGAGAGACCCAGTACTTC.

This clone has just one count. The chain has TRBV2 and TRBJ1-6; D remains ambiguous. The germline V and J ends were trimmed by 8 bases and 9 bases, with 11 bases remaining between them. Per germline, CDR1 SNHLY and CDR2 FYNNEI. This CDR3 region has 12 residues. The DNA for the CDR3 is TGTGCCAGCGGCACCCACATTTCACCCCTCCACTTT. Protein: CASGTHISPLHF.

This clone was picked up one time. The chain recombines TRBV7-9 with TRBJ1-6; weak D call: TRBD1 (5 bases). The CDR3 is 13 amino acids. Trimming shortened V by 1 base and J by 9 bases, and 7 bases separated the two germline ends. The germline V gene has CDR1 SEHNR and CDR2 FQNEAQ (reference sequence). The CDR3 DNA is TGTGCCAGCAGCTTAGAAGGGGTTTCACCCCTCCACTTT. The encoded protein is CASSLEGVSPLHF.

The CDR3 reads CASNRGGVNTEAFF. Written as DNA, the CDR3 is TGTGCCAGCAACCGAGGGGGGGTGAACACTGAAGCTTTCTTT. The chain has TRBV25-1 and TRBJ1-1; a possible D gene is TRBD1 (6 bases). Trimming took off 7 bases at V and 0 bases at J, with 12 bases between the two ends. Per germline, CDR1 MGHDK and CDR2 SYGVNS. CDR3 size: 14 residues. Complete variable domain (other parts from reference TRBV25-1 and TRBJ1-1): EADIYQTPRYLVIGTGKKITLECSQTMGHDKMYWYQQDPGMELHLIHYSYGVNSTEKGDLSSESTVSRIRTEHFPLTLESARPSHTSQYLCASNRGGVNTEAFFGQGTRLTVV.

The chain employs TRBV5-4 and TRBJ1-6, with D unresolved. Germline CDR1 and CDR2: SGHNT and YYREEE (reference sequence). CDR3 length: 11 amino acids. Between the trimmed V and J ends, which lost 2 bases and 14 bases, there was a span of 8 bases. CDR3 nucleotides: TGTGCCAGCAGCTTTGGGCGCACCCTCCACTTT. Amino acid sequence: CASSFGRTLHF.

V is TRBV6-5 and J is TRBJ2-3, with 7 bases fitting TRBD2. The CDR3 runs to 15 residues. Trimming at V came to 7 bases and at J to 0 bases, leaving 7 bases not matched to a gene. The germline gives CDR1 MNHEY, CDR2 SVGAGI. The CDR3 reads CASIGGGYSTDTQYF. CDR3 coding DNA: TGTGCCAGCATTGGCGGGGGATACAGCACAGATACGCAGTATTTT.

V usage is TRBV7-2 and J usage is TRBJ2-3, with 7 positions matching TRBD2. CDR3 length: 16 amino acids. Losses at the gene ends were 1 base for V and 3 bases for J; bases not matched to a gene: 7. The germline CDR1 and CDR2 sequences are SGHTA and FQGNSA. The CDR3 DNA sequence: TGTGCCAGCAGCTTAGACCCCTTTAGCGGGACAGATACGCAGTATTTT. Residues: CASSLDPFSGTDTQYF.

This sequence joins TRBV6-5 and TRBJ2-5, with D maybe TRBD2 (6 bases). CDR1 is MNHEY, CDR2 SVGAGI, per germline. Trimming left V 2 bases short and J 5 bases short, with 12 bases between. The CDR3 has 14 residues. The DNA for the CDR3 is TGTGCCAGCAGTTACCTGGCGGGGCGGGAGACCCAGTACTTC. This codes for CASSYLAGRETQYF.

Here the CDR3 reads CASSISRSSETQYF. Written as DNA, the CDR3 is TGTGCCAGTAGTATTAGCCGGTCTAGTGAGACCCAGTACTTC. This rearrangement joins TRBV19 to TRBJ2-5; D gene uncertain. The CDR3 runs to 14 residues. Germline CDR1 LNHDA, CDR2 SQIVND (reference sequence). V lost 3 bases to trimming and J lost 5 bases, with 13 bases between them.

This clone has more than one count but fewer than ten. Additional DNA sequences in this sample encode the identical CDR3. V and J are TRBV7-2 and TRBJ2-2; D is unclear. V dropped 5 bases and J dropped 2 bases, with 9 bases sitting between them. CDR3 length: 14 residues. Per the germline V gene, CDR1 is SGHTA and CDR2 is FQGNSA. CDR3 bases: TGTGCCAGCAGCCTCTATCGTAACACCGGGGAGCTGTTTTTT. It specifies CASSLYRNTGELFF.

The rearrangement links TRBV7-9 to TRBJ1-1; 9 bases line up with TRBD1. Germline loops: CDR1 SEHNR, CDR2 FQNEAQ (reference sequence). V lost 5 bases to trimming and J lost 10 bases; unmatched junction nucleotides: 5. The CDR3 sequence is 12 residues long. The CDR3 sequence is CASSPRDRAAFF. The DNA of the CDR3 is TGTGCCAGCAGCCCGCGGGACAGGGCAGCTTTCTTT.

The rearrangement uses TRBV19 and TRBJ1-3; D remains unclear. The CDR3 totals 15 residues. The V end lost 5 bases, the J end lost 2 bases, and 13 bases lay between the germline ends. Germline V gene sequence: CDR1 LNHDA, CDR2 SQIVND (reference sequence). Here the CDR3 reads CASSWVQAPGNTIYF. The CDR3 DNA follows: TGTGCCAGTAGTTGGGTGCAGGCACCTGGAAACACCATATATTTT.